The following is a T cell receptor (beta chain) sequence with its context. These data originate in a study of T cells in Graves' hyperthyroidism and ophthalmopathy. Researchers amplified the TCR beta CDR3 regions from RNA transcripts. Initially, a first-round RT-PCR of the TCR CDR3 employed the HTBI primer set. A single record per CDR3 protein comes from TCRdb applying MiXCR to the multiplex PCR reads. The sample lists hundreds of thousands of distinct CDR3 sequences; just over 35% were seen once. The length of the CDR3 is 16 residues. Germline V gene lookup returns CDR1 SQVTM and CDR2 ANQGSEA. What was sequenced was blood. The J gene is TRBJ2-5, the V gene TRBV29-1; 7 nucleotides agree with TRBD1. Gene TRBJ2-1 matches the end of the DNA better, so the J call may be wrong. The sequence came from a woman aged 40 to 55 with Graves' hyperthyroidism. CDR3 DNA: TGCAGCGTTGACCAATTACAGGGGCCAGAGTGGGGTTTGCAGTTCTTC. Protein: CSVDQLQGPEWGLQFF.